The 17 T cell receptor beta chains listed next were all sequenced from one sample in a study of response to subunit inactivated influenza vaccine (dated by TCRdb to the late 2010s). The library was made by RT-PCR. For sequencing, an Illumina HiSeq 2500 was employed. Clones were called with MiXCR by TCRdb after fastp trimmed the public reads at Q25, and only in-frame beta chains were retained. Entries that share a CDR3 protein sequence are merged under the most common genes and DNA. This sample has about 480,000 distinct CDR3 sequences in its table, and around 25% of those were observed once. The ten largest clones capture around 1.8% of the sample. Here the sequenced sample was CD4+ T cells sorted from PBMCs, taken less than 6 days after vaccination. The receptor set was obtained from a man aged 45-60 years who received an inactivated influenza vaccine. Donor details come from another sample of the same person, matched by shared clones.

Concerning this clonotype itself: The junction and the germline gene differ at one end; a read error may be behind it. This chain links TRBV18 with TRBJ2-6; D not certain. CDR1 is KGHSH, CDR2 LQKENI, per germline. The CDR3 consists of 14 residues. CDR3 sequence reads: CASSPDSLADVLTF. The CDR3 DNA sequence: TGTGCCAGCTCACCAGACTCTCTGGCCGACGTCCTGACTTTC.

Many counts were recorded for this clonotype. Here the CDR3 reads CASSSNRWNEQFF. Here the CDR3 DNA reads TGTGCCAGCAGTTCAAACCGGTGGAATGAGCAGTTCTTC. The chain is built from TRBV12-3 or TRBV12-4 and TRBJ2-1; D is uncertain. CDR3 length: 13 amino acids. V was cut by 4 bases and J by 7 bases, with 11 bases left in between.

In its sample, this clonotype was seen once. The chain is built from TRBV18 and TRBJ2-2; D gene ambiguous. The CDR3 has 14 amino acids. The germline gives CDR1 KGHSH, CDR2 LQKENI. V dropped 2 bases and J dropped 6 bases, with 10 bases sitting between them. The CDR3 reads CASSPSSIAGELFF. The CDR3 bases are TGTGCCAGCTCACCATCCAGCATCGCCGGGGAGCTGTTTTTT.

The chain has TRBV7-6 and TRBJ2-3; 10 nucleotides match TRBD1. The length of the CDR3 is 14 residues. V dropped 5 bases and J dropped 5; count of bases not matched to a gene: 4. Germline CDR1 reads SGHVS; CDR2 reads FNYEAQ. Written as DNA, the CDR3 is TGTGCCAGCAGCAGCCGGACAGGGGGAGATACGCAGTATTTT. Encoded protein: CASSSRTGGDTQYF.

This chain connects TRBV5-1 to TRBJ2-5; 7 nucleotides agree with TRBD1. Germline CDR1 and CDR2: SGHRS and YFSETQ. The CDR3 has 17 amino acids. V lost 1 base, J lost 6 bases, and 15 bases stayed unmatched. In nucleotides, the CDR3 is TGCGCCAGCAGCTTGCTCGCTCGACAGGGCATAGCGAAGACCCAGTACTTC. Its protein is CASSLLARQGIAKTQYF.

The chain recombines TRBV9 with TRBJ2-2; 12 bases fit TRBD2. This CDR3 comprises 19 residues. Germline loops: CDR1 SGDLS, CDR2 YYNGEE. Germline trimming cut 0 bases from V and 4 bases from J; bases unmatched to any gene: 10. Here the CDR3 reads CASSVGLGLAGSGTGELFF. DNA of the CDR3: TGTGCCAGCAGCGTAGGACTAGGACTAGCGGGATCGGGCACCGGGGAGCTGTTTTTT.

This CDR3 reads CASSVATLGQGSDTQYF. CDR3 sequence (DNA): TGTGCCAGCAGCGTAGCTACACTGGGACAGGGAAGTGACACGCAGTATTTT. V usage is TRBV9 and J usage is TRBJ2-3; 9 bases match TRBD1. The V and J ends lost 0 bases and 9 bases, in that order; junction bases with no gene match: 14. This CDR3 has 17 amino acids. Germline V gene lookup returns CDR1 SGDLS and CDR2 YYNGEE.

The V and J genes are TRBV4-2 and TRBJ2-7, with D maybe TRBD1 (6 bases). CDR1 and CDR2 from the germline V gene are LGHNA and YNFKEQ. The CDR3 covers 17 residues. Trimming removed 2 bases from V and 7 bases from J, with 24 bases in between. CDR3 coding DNA: TGTGCCAGCAGCCAACAAGGACAGACTACGCCCGCGTGGGAGCAGTACTTC. Its protein is CASSQQGQTTPAWEQYF.

There are many counts of this clonotype. The chain carries TRBV6-2 or TRBV6-3 and TRBJ2-5; 10 bases fit TRBD1. The DNA end favors TRBJ2-3, so the J call may be wrong. The germline CDR1 and CDR2 sequences are MNHEY and SVGEGT. CDR3 length equals 12 residues. CDR3 nucleotides: TGTGCCAGTAGACAGGGGGCAGGGACGCAGTATTTT. Amino acids: CASRQGAGTQYF.

The J gene is TRBJ2-5, the V gene TRBV18; 9 nucleotides line up with TRBD1. The CDR3 covers 15 residues. Unmatched junction bases numbered 10, after V lost 6 bases and J lost 5 bases. Germline CDR1 and CDR2: KGHSH and LQKENI. This CDR3 reads CASSLQQGAMETQYF. Here the CDR3 DNA reads TGTGCCAGCTCCCTCCAACAGGGGGCAATGGAGACCCAGTACTTC.

The V and J genes are TRBV2 and TRBJ2-7; 14 bases map to TRBD2. Germline CDR1 SNHLY, CDR2 FYNNEI. V lost 4 bases, J lost 4 bases, and 3 bases stayed unmatched. This CDR3 has 15 amino acids. As DNA, the CDR3 is TGTGCCAGCAGTGCCGGGACTAGCGGGAGATACGAGCAGTACTTC. Encoded protein: CASSAGTSGRYEQYF.

The gene calls are TRBV20-1 and TRBJ1-2; D might be TRBD1 (5 bases). Between the trimmed V and J ends, which lost 7 bases and 3 bases, there was a span of 9 bases. The CDR3 has 11 amino acids. The V gene's germline CDR1 is DFQATT and CDR2 SNEGSKA (reference sequence). CDR3 protein: CSVGGYYGYTF. The CDR3 DNA is TGCAGTGTGGGGGGGTACTATGGCTACACCTTC.

The count of this clonotype is one. V gene TRBV7-9 combines with J gene TRBJ2-7; TRBD2 matches at 11 bases. CDR1 and CDR2 from the germline V gene are SEHNR and FQNEAQ (reference sequence). V shed 1 base, J shed 5 bases, and the junction held 4 bases outside the gene matches. There are 15 residues in the CDR3. CDR3 in amino acids: CASSLVTSGSHEQYF. CDR3 nucleotides: TGTGCCAGCAGCTTAGTTACTAGCGGGAGCCACGAGCAGTACTTC.

This clonotype came up a few times. The gene calls are TRBV20-1 and TRBJ2-5, with a possible D match to TRBD1 (6 bases). In germline, CDR1 is DFQATT, CDR2 SNEGSKA (reference sequence). V lost 3 bases and J 3 bases, leaving 11 bases between the germline ends. CDR3 length: 13 amino acids. Here the CDR3 reads CSASRTAKETQYF. CDR3 nucleotide sequence: TGCAGTGCTAGCCGGACAGCGAAAGAGACCCAGTACTTC.

The chain is built from TRBV11-2 and TRBJ2-3, with 9 nucleotides matching TRBD1. The CDR3 consists of 16 residues. From germline, CDR1 is SGHAT and CDR2 FQNNGV. Losses at the gene ends were 5 bases for V and 2 bases for J; bases not matched to a gene: 8. The CDR3 sequence: CASSQTTGGLTDTQYF. CDR3 coding DNA: TGTGCCAGCAGCCAGACGACAGGGGGTCTCACAGATACGCAGTATTTT.

This clonotype was detected ten times or more. The gene calls are TRBV4-3 and TRBJ2-3; D unclear. Trimming removed 3 bases at V and 6 bases at J, with 7 bases between. The germline gives CDR1 LGHNA, CDR2 YSLEER. There are 12 residues in the CDR3. CDR3 loop: CASSHTRDTQYF. The CDR3 region has the DNA TGCGCCAGCAGCCATACGAGGGATACGCAGTATTTT.

The V call is TRBV29-1, the J call TRBJ2-1; 7 bases line up with TRBD1. The CDR3 totals 16 residues. Germline V gene sequence: CDR1 SQVTM, CDR2 ANQGSEA. V gave up 4 bases and J gave up 2 bases; unmatched junction bases: 11. The chain's CDR3 is CSVVEGQRTTYNEQFF. The CDR3 DNA is TGCAGCGTTGTAGAGGGACAGAGAACAACCTACAATGAGCAGTTCTTC.